The clone carrying this TCR beta chain qualifies as medium-sized. Its antigen is undetermined. This record belongs to a study of liver allograft versus peripheral blood T cells. Study at large: Comparative analysis was performed on T cell receptor repertoires from transplanted livers and from recipients' peripheral blood. Study outcomes and limitations: Reportedly, the T cell receptor repertoires present inside liver allografts differed from those in peripheral blood.

MiXCR was run by TCRdb on the reads, yielding one entry per CDR3 protein. The sample records about 2,300 distinct CDR3 sequences, about 16% being singletons. Trimming shortened V by 8 bases and J by 6 bases, and 16 bases separated the two germline ends. Per the germline V gene, CDR1 is MNHEY and CDR2 is SVGEGT. The CDR3 covers 13 residues. The clonotype was recovered from a human patient who had a liver transplant. Among the T cells, some may be from the graft donor. The chain joins TRBV6-2 or TRBV6-3 to TRBJ1-1, with no clear D. CDR3 residues: CASRLGGRAEAFF. Here the CDR3 DNA reads TGTGCCAGCCGCCTGGGCGGCCGGGCTGAAGCTTTCTTT.